This T cell receptor beta chain emerged from a study of CD8+ T cells in alopecia areata. Overall study context: Those treated were given oral tofacitinib at 5 to 10 mg twice daily.

Extracted RNA was reverse transcribed, and the resulting cDNA served as sequencing template. Assay: immunoSEQ multiplex PCR; the TCRdb copy retains only in-frame clones and omits some. The sample lists some 120,000 clones; approximately 57% were seen once. The V and J ends lost 5 bases and 4 bases respectively, with 11 bases between them. The CDR3 consists of 13 residues. The V gene's germline CDR1 is SGHTA and CDR2 FQGTGA. Study-level points and caveats: There were many expanded lesional clones persisting in scalp and blood during tofacitinib. Lesional tissue from the scalp (especially in alopecia totalis/universalis) showed higher clonality than normal scalp.

Described treatment: oral pan-JAK inhibitor, 5-10 mg twice daily. In this sample, this clone turned up a few times. The antigen is undetermined. V usage is TRBV7-3 and J usage is TRBJ1-1; D not resolved. The source is a human donor with alopecia areata. The sequenced sample was CD4+ T cells sorted from blood, obtained at week 4, from a patient treated with tofacitinib. The CDR3, as DNA: TGTGCCAGCAGCGCCCAGGTTACCACTGAAGCTTTCTTT. Translated, it gives CASSAQVTTEAFF.